This T cell receptor (beta chain) was retrieved from a study of blood T cell repertoires in COVID-19. Study information: Sites in the United States, Italy and Spain provided acute and convalescent COVID-19 samples. The analysed material was cDNA or gDNA that came from T cells, B-cell-depleted T cells, or PBMCs.

CDR3 size: 11 residues. Germline V CDR1 and CDR2: MNHEY, SVGAGI. In the source study's methods: Reference gene primer amplification in the assay estimated nucleated cell counts. Data came from immunoSEQ multiplex PCR; TCRdb stores just in-frame clones and leaves some out. From that table come the V and J calls and clone size; the DNA was used to work out D and trimming. The table has about 50,000 clones, more than 75% seen once. This receptor was identified in a middle-aged man with active COVID-19. The sequenced sample consisted of peripheral blood. J is TRBJ2-7 and V is TRBV6-5; D ambiguous. This CDR3 reads CASGRFEEQYF. In nucleotides, the CDR3 is TGTGCTAGTGGGCGTTTTGAGGAGCAGTACTTC.